Each of the 13 T cell receptor beta chains below was sequenced from the same sample in a study of blood T cell repertoires in COVID-19. TCRdb's copy holds only in-frame clones and misses some; the assay was immunoSEQ multiplex PCR. The sample has over 30,000 clones, 87% seen once; the top ten hold about 9.5%. Input material: peripheral blood. The receptors originated from a man at least 80 years old with active COVID-19.

The rearrangement links TRBV5-8 to TRBJ2-1; 7 nucleotides line up with TRBD2. Germline V gene lookup returns CDR1 SGHTS and CDR2 YDEGEE. V lost 4 bases, J lost 4 bases, and 5 bases stayed unmatched. The length of the CDR3 is 14 residues. The CDR3 coding sequence is TGTGCCAGCAGCCCAGCGGGGAAATACAATGAGCAGTTCTTC. Translation gives CASSPAGKYNEQFF.

This clone was recorded once. The V call is TRBV5-5, the J call TRBJ2-7, with 9 positions matching TRBD2. Germline loops: CDR1 SGHKS, CDR2 YYEKEE (reference sequence). The V and J ends lost 2 bases and 4 bases, in that order; junction bases with no gene match: 1. This CDR3 is 13 amino acids long. The CDR3 nucleotides read TGTGCCAGCAGCTTTAGCGGGAGTTACGAGCAGTACTTC. Amino acids: CASSFSGSYEQYF.

The chain carries TRBV9 and TRBJ1-3; 7 bases match TRBD1. CDR3 length: 18 residues. Germline V lookup: CDR1 SGDLS, CDR2 YYNGEE. With V trimmed by 4 bases and J by 1 base, 14 bases remained unmatched. This chain's CDR3 is CASSPTIGEGASGNTIYF. In nucleotides, the CDR3 is TGTGCCAGCAGCCCTACTATTGGAGAGGGGGCATCTGGAAACACCATATATTTT.

The chain combines TRBV15 with TRBJ2-7; D gene ambiguous. Germline V CDR1 and CDR2: LNHNV, YYDKDF (reference sequence). This CDR3 has 13 amino acids. V was clipped by 1 base and J by 3 bases, with 7 bases between them. The DNA of the CDR3 is TGTGCCACCAGCAGAGCCAGAAACTACGAGCAGTACTTC. Its translation: CATSRARNYEQYF.

The chain links TRBV7-9 to TRBJ2-5, with 7 bases lining up with TRBD2. V shed 3 bases, J shed 4 bases, and the junction held 5 bases outside the gene matches. From germline, CDR1 is SEHNR and CDR2 FQNEAQ (reference sequence). The CDR3 is made up of 14 amino acids. In DNA form, the CDR3 reads TGTGCCAGCAGCTTGGCGGGAGTCGGAGAGACCCAGTACTTC. This gives the protein CASSLAGVGETQYF.

This chain connects TRBV28 to TRBJ1-2; weak D call: TRBD1 (6 bases). V was pared by 6 bases and J by 4 bases, with 12 bases between. The CDR3 loop spans 13 amino acids. The V gene's germline CDR1 is MDHEN and CDR2 SYDVKM. This CDR3 reads CASSLDRLYGYTF. The DNA of the CDR3 is TGTGCCAGCAGCTTGGACAGACTCTATGGCTACACCTTC.

V gene TRBV6-2 or TRBV6-3 combines with J gene TRBJ1-2, with a weak D call TRBD1 (5 bases). There are 15 residues in the CDR3. Germline CDR1 and CDR2: MNHEY and SVGEGT. V gave up 3 bases and J gave up 4 bases, with 15 bases separating them. In DNA form, the CDR3 reads TGTGCCAGCAGTTATCGACAGAACACCCTCTATGGCTACACCTTC. Translating gives CASSYRQNTLYGYTF.

J is TRBJ2-2 and V is TRBV15; TRBD2 might be the D (5 bases). Deletions cut 3 bases from V and 5 bases from J, with 16 bases between. The germline gives CDR1 LNHNV, CDR2 YYDKDF (reference sequence). This CDR3 has 16 amino acids. CDR3 bases: TGTGCCACCAGCAGGGGGAGTAGGTTAAGTACCGGGGAGCTGTTTTTT. Residues: CATSRGSRLSTGELFF.

This rearrangement joins TRBV6-2 or TRBV6-3 to TRBJ2-1; 9 bases line up with TRBD2. Per the germline V gene, CDR1 is MNHEY and CDR2 is SVGEGT. Trimming cost V 0 bases and J 6 bases; bases outside gene matches: 3. This CDR3 has 15 amino acids. The CDR3 nucleotides read TGTGCCAGCAGTTACTCGGGACTAGCTTCCAATGAGCAGTTCTTC. It specifies CASSYSGLASNEQFF.

The chain uses TRBV7-9 and TRBJ1-1; 9 bases are a match to TRBD1. Germline CDR1 SEHNR, CDR2 FQNEAQ (reference sequence). The CDR3 is made up of 15 amino acids. The ends lost 1 base at V and 10 bases at J; junction bases unmatched: 10. The CDR3 bases are TGTGCCAGCAGCTTAGGGGGAACCGGGACAGGGAGAGCTTTCTTT. Its protein is CASSLGGTGTGRAFF. Together with reference TRBV7-9 and TRBJ1-1, the CDR3 gives the full variable domain: DTGVSQNPRHKITKRGQNVTFRCDPISEHNRLYWYRQTLGQGPEFLTYFQNEAQLEKSRLLSDRFSAERPKGSFSTLEIQRTEQGDSAMYLCASSLGGTGTGRAFFGQGTRLTVV.

The chain couples TRBV19 to TRBJ2-5; 8 nucleotides match TRBD2. V was pared by 6 bases and J by 2 bases, with 2 bases of the junction left unmatched. In germline, CDR1 is LNHDA, CDR2 SQIVND (reference sequence). The length of the CDR3 is 13 residues. The CDR3 DNA reads as TGTGCCAGTAGCGGGAGGGCGCAAGAGACCCAGTACTTC. It is translated as CASSGRAQETQYF.

The chain combines TRBV7-2 with TRBJ2-5; 7 nucleotides agree with TRBD1. The germline V gene has CDR1 SGHTA and CDR2 FQGNSA. V shed 3 bases, J shed 2 bases, and the junction held 3 bases outside the gene matches. The CDR3 is 14 amino acids. This CDR3 reads CASSFWGQQETQYF. DNA for the CDR3: TGTGCCAGCAGCTTTTGGGGACAGCAAGAGACCCAGTACTTC. Complete variable domain (other parts from reference TRBV7-2 and TRBJ2-5): GAGVSQSPSNKVTEKGKDVELRCDPISGHTALYWYRQSLGQGLEFLIYFQGNSAPDKSGLPSDRFSAERTGGSVSTLTIQRTQQEDSAVYLCASSFWGQQETQYFGPGTRLLVL.

The rearrangement joins TRBV28 to TRBJ2-5, with D possibly matching TRBD1 (5 bases). The CDR3 is 15 residues long. V was cut by 5 bases and J by 0 bases, with 13 bases left in between. In germline, CDR1 is MDHEN, CDR2 SYDVKM. In DNA, the CDR3 is TGTGCCAGCAGTGGGGCAACTACCTACCAAGAGACCCAGTACTTC. Its protein is CASSGATTYQETQYF.